This T cell receptor (beta chain) came from a study of cytomegalovirus exposure and HLA in healthy donors. Study conclusions and caveats: Rarity marked most TCR sequences, yet some public TCRs occurred in many donors. Later analysis identified 16,951 TCR beta sequences associated with HLA alleles, using a false discovery rate threshold of 0.05.

Worth noting for this clone: Its antigen is not identified.

Trimming removed 8 bases at V and 2 bases at J, with 17 bases between. The CDR3 sequence is 15 residues long. CDR1 and CDR2 (germline): SGHVS, FQNEAQ. In the PCR, 60 Vbeta and 13 Jbeta primers were used. The protocol was immunoSEQ multiplex PCR, while the TCRdb copy is restricted to in-frame clones and leaves out a portion. Seen here are a few hundred thousand clones, about four fifths observed once, and the top ten hold roughly 0.3%. The source is a girl aged 2 to 9 in good health and CMV-seronegative. The material sequenced was PBMCs. The V gene is TRBV7-8, the J gene TRBJ2-3; D might be TRBD2 (5 bases). CDR3 in amino acids: CASVPRRVLTDTQYF. CDR3 sequence (DNA): TGTGCCAGCGTTCCAAGGCGGGTGCTCACAGATACGCAGTATTTT. The full variable domain, rest sourced from reference TRBV7-8 and TRBJ2-3, is GAGVSQSPRYKVAKRGQDVALRCDPISGHVSLFWYQQALGQGPEFLTYFQNEAQLDKSGLPSDRFFAERPEGSVSTLKIQRTQQEDSAVYLCASVPRRVLTDTQYFGPGTRLTVL.